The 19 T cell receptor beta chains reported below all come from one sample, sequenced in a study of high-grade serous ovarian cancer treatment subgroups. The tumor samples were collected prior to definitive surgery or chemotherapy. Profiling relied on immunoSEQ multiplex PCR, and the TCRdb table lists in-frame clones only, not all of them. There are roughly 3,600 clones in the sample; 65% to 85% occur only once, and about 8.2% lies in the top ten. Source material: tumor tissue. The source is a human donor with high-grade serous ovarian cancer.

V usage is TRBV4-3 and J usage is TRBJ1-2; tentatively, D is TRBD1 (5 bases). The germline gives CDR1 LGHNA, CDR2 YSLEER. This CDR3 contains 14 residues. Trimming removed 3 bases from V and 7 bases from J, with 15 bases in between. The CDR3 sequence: CASSHGTSVGGYTF. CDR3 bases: TGCGCCAGCAGCCACGGGACTTCTGTGGGTGGCTACACCTTC.

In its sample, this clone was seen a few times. This CDR3 reads CASTPSGRYNEQFF. CDR3 bases: TGCGCCAGCACCCCTAGCGGGAGGTACAATGAGCAGTTCTTC. The chain combines TRBV10-2 with TRBJ2-1; 11 positions match TRBD2. CDR1 is WSHSY and CDR2 is SAAADI in the germline V gene. The CDR3 length is 14 residues. The ends lost 7 bases at V and 4 bases at J; junction bases unmatched: 3.

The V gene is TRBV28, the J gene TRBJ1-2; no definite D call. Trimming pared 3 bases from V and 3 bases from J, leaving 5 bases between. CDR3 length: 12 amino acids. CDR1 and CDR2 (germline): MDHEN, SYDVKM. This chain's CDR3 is CASSLADYGYTF. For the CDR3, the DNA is TGTGCCAGCAGTTTGGCAGACTATGGCTACACCTTC.

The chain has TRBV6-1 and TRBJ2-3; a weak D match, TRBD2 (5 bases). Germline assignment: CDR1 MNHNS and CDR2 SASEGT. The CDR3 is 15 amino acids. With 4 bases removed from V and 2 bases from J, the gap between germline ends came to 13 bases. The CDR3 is CASSALASLTDTQYF. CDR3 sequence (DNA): TGTGCCAGCAGTGCCTTAGCGAGTCTCACAGATACGCAGTATTTT.

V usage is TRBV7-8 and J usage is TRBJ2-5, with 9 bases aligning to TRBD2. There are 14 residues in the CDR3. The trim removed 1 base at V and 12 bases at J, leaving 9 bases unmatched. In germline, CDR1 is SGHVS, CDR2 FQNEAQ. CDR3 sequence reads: CASSLGFSGGPEYF. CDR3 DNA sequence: TGTGCCAGCAGCTTAGGTTTTAGCGGGGGTCCCGAGTACTTC.

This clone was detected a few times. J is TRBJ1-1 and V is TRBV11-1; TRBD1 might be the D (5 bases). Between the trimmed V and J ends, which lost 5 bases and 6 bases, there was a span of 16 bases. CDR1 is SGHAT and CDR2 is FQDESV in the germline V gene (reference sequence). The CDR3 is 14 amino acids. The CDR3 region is CASSARPGGPEAFF. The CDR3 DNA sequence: TGTGCCAGCAGCGCCCGTCCGGGGGGTCCTGAAGCTTTCTTT.

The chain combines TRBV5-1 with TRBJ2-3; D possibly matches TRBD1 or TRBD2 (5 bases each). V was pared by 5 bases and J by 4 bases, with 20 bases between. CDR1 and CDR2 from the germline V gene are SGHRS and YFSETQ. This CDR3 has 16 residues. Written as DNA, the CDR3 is TGCGCCAGCAGACCCTCGTCATCCGGGGCGGCAGATACGCAGTATTTT. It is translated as CASRPSSSGAADTQYF. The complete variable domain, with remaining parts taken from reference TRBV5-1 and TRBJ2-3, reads KAGVTQTPRYLIKTRGQQVTLSCSPISGHRSVSWYQQTPGQGLQFLFEYFSETQRNKGNFPGRFSGRQFSNSRSEMNVSTLELGDSALYLCASRPSSSGAADTQYFGPGTRLTVL.

The CDR3: CSVEEEGHRPNEKLFF. The CDR3 coding sequence is TGCAGCGTTGAAGAAGAGGGACATCGTCCTAATGAAAAACTGTTTTTT. The V call is TRBV29-1, the J call TRBJ1-4; possibly TRBD1 for D (6 bases). CDR1 and CDR2 from the germline V gene are SQVTM and ANQGSEA. Between the trimmed V and J ends, which lost 0 bases and 3 bases, there was a span of 14 bases. This CDR3 has 16 residues.

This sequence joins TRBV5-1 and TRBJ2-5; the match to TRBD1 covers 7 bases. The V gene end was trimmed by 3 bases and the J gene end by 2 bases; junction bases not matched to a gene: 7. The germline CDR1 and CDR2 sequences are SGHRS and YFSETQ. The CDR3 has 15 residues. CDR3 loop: CASSWTGQWQETQYF. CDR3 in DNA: TGCGCCAGCAGCTGGACGGGACAGTGGCAAGAGACCCAGTACTTC.

The CDR3 loop reads CASSLQRGALYEQYF. In DNA form, the CDR3 reads TGTGCCAGCAGTCTTCAACGAGGTGCCCTCTACGAGCAGTACTTC. The rearrangement joins TRBV7-6 to TRBJ2-5, with D hard to call. The J call may be mistaken, given a closer DNA end match to TRBJ2-7. CDR1 and CDR2 from the germline V gene are SGHVS and FNYEAQ. This CDR3 contains 15 residues.

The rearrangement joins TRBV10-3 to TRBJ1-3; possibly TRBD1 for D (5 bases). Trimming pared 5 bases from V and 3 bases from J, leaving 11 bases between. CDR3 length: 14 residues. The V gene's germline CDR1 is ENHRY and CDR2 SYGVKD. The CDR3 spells CAISMGPNGNTIYF. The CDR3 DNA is TGTGCCATCAGTATGGGACCCAATGGAAACACCATATATTTT.

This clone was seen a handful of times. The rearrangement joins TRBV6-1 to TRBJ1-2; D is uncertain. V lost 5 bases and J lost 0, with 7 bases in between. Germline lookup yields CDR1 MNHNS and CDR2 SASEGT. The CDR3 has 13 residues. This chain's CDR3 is CASSHQTNYGYTF. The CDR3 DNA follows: TGTGCCAGCAGTCATCAGACTAACTATGGCTACACCTTC.

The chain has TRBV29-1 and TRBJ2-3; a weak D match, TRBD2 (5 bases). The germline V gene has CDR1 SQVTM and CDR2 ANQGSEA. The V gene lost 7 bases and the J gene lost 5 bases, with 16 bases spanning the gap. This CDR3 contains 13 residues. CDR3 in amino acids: CSAAALRGDTQYF. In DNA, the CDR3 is TGCAGCGCGGCAGCTCTCCGGGGAGATACGCAGTATTTT.

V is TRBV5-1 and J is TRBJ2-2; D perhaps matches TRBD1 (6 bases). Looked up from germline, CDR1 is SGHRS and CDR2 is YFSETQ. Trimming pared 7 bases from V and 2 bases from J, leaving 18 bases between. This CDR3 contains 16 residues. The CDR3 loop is CASAQAGTYNTGELFF. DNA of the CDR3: TGCGCCAGCGCACAAGCCGGGACATACAACACCGGGGAGCTGTTTTTT.

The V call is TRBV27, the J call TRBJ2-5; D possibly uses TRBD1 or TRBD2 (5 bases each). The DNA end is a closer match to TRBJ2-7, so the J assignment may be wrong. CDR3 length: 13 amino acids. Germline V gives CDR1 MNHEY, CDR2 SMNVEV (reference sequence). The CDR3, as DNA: TGTGCCAGCAGTCTACGGGACGGTTACGAGCAGTACTTC. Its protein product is CASSLRDGYEQYF.

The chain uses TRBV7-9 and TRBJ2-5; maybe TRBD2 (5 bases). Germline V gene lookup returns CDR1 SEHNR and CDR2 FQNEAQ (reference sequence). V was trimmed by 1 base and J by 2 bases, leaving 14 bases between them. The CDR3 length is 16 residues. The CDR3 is CASSLGYGRTQETQYF. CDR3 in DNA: TGTGCCAGCAGCTTAGGGTATGGGCGGACTCAAGAGACCCAGTACTTC.

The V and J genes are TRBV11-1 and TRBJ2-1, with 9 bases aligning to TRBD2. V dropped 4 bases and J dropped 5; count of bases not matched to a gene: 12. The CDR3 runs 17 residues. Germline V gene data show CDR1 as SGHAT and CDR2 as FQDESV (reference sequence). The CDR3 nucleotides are TGTGCCAGCAGCTCCCGTGGGCCGCGGGGGGGTAACAATGAGCAGTTCTTC. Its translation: CASSSRGPRGGNNEQFF.

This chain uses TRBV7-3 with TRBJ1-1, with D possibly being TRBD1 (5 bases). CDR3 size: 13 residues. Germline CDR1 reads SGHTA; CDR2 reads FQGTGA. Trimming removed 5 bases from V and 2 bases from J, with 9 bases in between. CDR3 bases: TGTGCCAGCAGCACAGGAAGCAACACTGAAGCTTTCTTT. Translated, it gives CASSTGSNTEAFF.

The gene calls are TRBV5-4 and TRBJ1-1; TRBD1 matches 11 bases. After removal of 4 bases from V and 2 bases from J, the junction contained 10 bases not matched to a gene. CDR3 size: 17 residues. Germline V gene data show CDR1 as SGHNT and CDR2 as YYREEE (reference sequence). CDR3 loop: CASSVLLDRGPNTEAFF. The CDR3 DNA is TGTGCCAGCAGCGTCCTCTTGGACAGGGGGCCAAACACTGAAGCTTTCTTT.